This TCR beta chain was sequenced for a study of T cells after yellow fever vaccination. Overall study findings and caveats: Clones from primary vaccination mostly reappeared after the booster (roughly 95% CD4, about 85% CD8).

This clonotype was found a few times. Its specificity is not known. V was trimmed by 2 bases and J by 3 bases, leaving 17 bases between them. This CDR3 is 16 amino acids long. One entry per CDR3 protein results from TCRdb running MiXCR on the 5' RACE reads. The data show a few hundred thousand distinct CDR3 sequences, around 6.7% seen once. This sequence originates from a man younger than 40 who received the YFV17D yellow fever vaccine. This material consisted of CD4+ T cells sorted from PBMCs, taken on the day of the yellow fever booster vaccination. This chain connects TRBV6-7 to TRBJ2-7; the D gene is possibly TRBD1 (5 bases). TRBV6-7 has ORF status, its function being uncertain. The DNA for the CDR3 is TGTGCCAGCAGTTACAGGGGCAGATTGCCCTTCTACGAGCAGTACTTC. This sequence encodes CASSYRGRLPFYEQYF.